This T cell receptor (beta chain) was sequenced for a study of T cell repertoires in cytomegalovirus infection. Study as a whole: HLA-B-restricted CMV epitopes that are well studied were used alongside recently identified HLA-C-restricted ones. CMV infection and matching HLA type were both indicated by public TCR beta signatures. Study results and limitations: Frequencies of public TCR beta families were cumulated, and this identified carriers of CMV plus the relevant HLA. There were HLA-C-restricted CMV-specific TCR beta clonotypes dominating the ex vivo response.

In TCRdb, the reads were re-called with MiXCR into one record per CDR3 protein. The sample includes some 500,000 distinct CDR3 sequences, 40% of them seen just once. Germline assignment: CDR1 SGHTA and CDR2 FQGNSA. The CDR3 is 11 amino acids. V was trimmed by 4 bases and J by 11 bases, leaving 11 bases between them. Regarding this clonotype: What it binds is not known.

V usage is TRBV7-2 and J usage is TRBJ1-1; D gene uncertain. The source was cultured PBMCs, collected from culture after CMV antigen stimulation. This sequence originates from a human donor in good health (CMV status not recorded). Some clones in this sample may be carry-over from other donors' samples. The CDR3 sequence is CASSSYLLAFF. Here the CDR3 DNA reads TGTGCCAGCAGCTCCTACCTCTTGGCTTTCTTT.